The 3 T cell receptor beta chains given below trace back to one sample, sequenced in a study of blood T cell repertoires in COVID-19. Clones were sequenced by immunoSEQ multiplex PCR, and TCRdb holds only the in-frame ones, with some missing. The sample comprises over 200,000 clones, about nine tenths of which are singletons, and about a sixth rests with the top ten. Sequencing was done on a sample of PBMCs or T cells enriched from blood (not recorded which). These receptors all stem from a man younger than 35 who had recovered from COVID-19.

The V call is TRBV10-2, the J call TRBJ1-2; 7 bases align to TRBD1. The CDR3 runs to 13 residues. V shed 6 bases, J shed 7 bases, and the junction held 8 bases outside the gene matches. The germline gives CDR1 WSHSY, CDR2 SAAADI. Here the CDR3 reads CASSPGQVAGYTF. CDR3 coding DNA: TGCGCCAGCAGCCCCGGACAGGTAGCTGGCTACACCTTC.

This chain connects TRBV11-2 to TRBJ1-2, with a possible D match to TRBD1 (5 bases). The CDR3 is 15 residues long. The V gene lost 0 bases and the J gene lost 7 bases, with 15 bases spanning the gap. CDR1 and CDR2 from the germline V gene are SGHAT and FQNNGV. CDR3 coding DNA: TGTGCCAGCAGCTTAGAGCGCACAGGTCGCCGTGGCTACACCTTC. It is translated as CASSLERTGRRGYTF.

This clone was picked up a small number of times. The chain recombines TRBV29-1 with TRBJ2-5; D possibly corresponds to TRBD2 (5 bases). V was shortened by 0 bases and J by 5 bases, with 7 bases between the two germline ends. The V gene's germline CDR1 is SQVTM and CDR2 ANQGSEA. This CDR3 comprises 12 residues. Written as DNA, the CDR3 is TGCAGCGTTGAAGATCCGGGGGAGACCCAGTACTTC. Translated, it gives CSVEDPGETQYF.